This T cell receptor beta chain was captured in a study of cytomegalovirus exposure and HLA in healthy donors. Study context: Counted in an early data release were tens of millions of unique TCRs from HLA-typed donors. Study-wide results and caveats: In a later analysis, a missense DCLRE1C variant was linked to TCR beta V- and J-gene trimming. The study dropped some indistinguishable V segments, TRBV6-2 and TRBV6-3 among them.

The PCR contained 60 Vbeta and 13 Jbeta primers. Assay: immunoSEQ multiplex PCR; the TCRdb copy retains only in-frame clones and omits some. The table lists approximately 200,000 clones, 79% of them singletons. With respect to this clone: The antigen is unknown.

Per the germline V gene, CDR1 is SGDLS and CDR2 is YYNGEE. CDR3 length equals 15 residues. The V end lost 0 bases, the J end lost 5 bases, and 13 bases lay between the germline ends. V and J are TRBV9 and TRBJ2-3, with a possible D match to TRBD1 (5 bases). This receptor was taken from a girl between 10 and 17 years old in good health and CMV-seropositive. The sequenced sample consisted of PBMCs. CDR3 residues: CASSVDGRAGDTQYF. The CDR3 coding sequence is TGTGCCAGCAGCGTAGATGGCAGGGCTGGAGATACGCAGTATTTT.